The 18 T cell receptor beta chains in this list originate from one sample, sequenced in a study of blood T cells in healthy people across ages. A second PCR, run for about 6 to 12 cycles, used a sample-barcoded 5' primer plus a J-beta primer mix. TCRdb reanalysed the 5' RACE reads using MiXCR and keeps one entry per CDR3 protein. The table has around 750,000 distinct CDR3 sequences, roughly 50% seen once. Sample: blood. These receptors were obtained from a man older than 75 in good health.

This clonotype was recorded a few times. The chain carries TRBV28 and TRBJ2-5, with 7 positions matching TRBD1. Germline V lookup: CDR1 MDHEN, CDR2 SYDVKM. The CDR3 runs to 16 residues. J was trimmed by 4 bases and V by 5 bases; bases with no gene match: 13. CDR3 sequence reads: CASSPDRVGVGETQYF. The CDR3 DNA reads as TGTGCCAGCAGTCCCGACAGGGTGGGGGTGGGAGAGACCCAGTACTTC.

The V and J genes are TRBV5-1 and TRBJ2-5; D unresolved. V gave up 1 base and J gave up 11 bases, with 18 bases separating them. The length of the CDR3 is 14 residues. Germline V gives CDR1 SGHRS, CDR2 YFSETQ. CDR3: CASSLKPLSNEQYF. The CDR3 DNA follows: TGCGCCAGCAGCTTGAAACCGCTATCCAATGAGCAGTACTTC.

The DNA for the CDR3 is TGCAGTGCAAGGGGGTCCGGCTATGGCTACACCTTC. Translated, it gives CSARGSGYGYTF. V gene TRBV20-1 combines with J gene TRBJ1-2; D is possibly TRBD1 (6 bases). The CDR3 runs 12 residues. CDR1 is DFQATT, CDR2 SNEGSKA, per germline (reference sequence). The V gene lost 6 bases and the J gene lost 4 bases, with 12 bases spanning the gap.

J is TRBJ1-4 and V is TRBV4-1; D is ambiguous. In germline, CDR1 is MGHRA, CDR2 YSYEKL. The CDR3 has 17 residues. Deletions cut 1 base from V and 2 bases from J, with 14 bases between. The CDR3 sequence is CASSQVQAGWTNEKLFF. The DNA for the CDR3 is TGCGCCAGCAGCCAAGTCCAGGCGGGGTGGACTAATGAAAAACTGTTTTTT.

The V and J genes are TRBV5-1 and TRBJ2-2, with no clear D. This CDR3 comprises 13 residues. The germline gives CDR1 SGHRS, CDR2 YFSETQ. Trimming cost V 5 bases and J 3 bases, with 8 bases left between them. The DNA of the CDR3 is TGCGCCAGCAGGCTCCAGGACACCGGGGAGCTGTTTTTT. The encoded protein is CASRLQDTGELFF.

The chain joins TRBV24-1 to TRBJ2-2; 10 bases map to TRBD1. J gave up 6 bases and V 0 bases, and 3 bases lay outside the gene matches. From germline, CDR1 is KGHDR and CDR2 SFDVKD. The CDR3 runs 16 residues. The CDR3 DNA sequence: TGTGCCACCAGTGATTTGCTGGGGACAGGGGCCGGGGAGCTGTTTTTT. Translated, it gives CATSDLLGTGAGELFF.

V and J are TRBV7-9 and TRBJ1-2; 9 bases align to TRBD1. CDR1 is SEHNR, CDR2 FQNEAQ, per germline (reference sequence). Trimming cost V 7 bases and J 7 bases; bases outside gene matches: 16. This CDR3 region has 16 residues. In nucleotides, the CDR3 is TGTGCCAGCAACATACTAGGACAGGGGAAGATGGGTGGCTACACCTTC. Protein product: CASNILGQGKMGGYTF. Variable domain in full (rest from reference TRBV7-9 and TRBJ1-2): DTGVSQNPRHKITKRGQNVTFRCDPISEHNRLYWYRQTLGQGPEFLTYFQNEAQLEKSRLLSDRFSAERPKGSFSTLEIQRTEQGDSAMYLCASNILGQGKMGGYTFGSGTRLTVV.

The rearrangement links TRBV14 to TRBJ2-1; 13 nucleotides align to TRBD2. Germline V CDR1 and CDR2: SGHDN, FVKESK. V dropped 4 bases and J dropped 4; count of bases not matched to a gene: 10. The CDR3 has 18 residues. The CDR3 coding sequence is TGTGCCAGCAGCCCATACTACGGACTAGCGGGAGATTACAATGAGCAGTTCTTC. Protein product: CASSPYYGLAGDYNEQFF.

This clonotype showed up just once. The chain has TRBV3-1 and TRBJ2-3, with 11 bases aligning to TRBD1. This CDR3 is 16 amino acids long. CDR1 LGHDT and CDR2 YNNKEL come from the germline V gene (reference sequence). V gave up 1 base and J gave up 3 bases; unmatched junction bases: 3. In DNA form, the CDR3 reads TGTGCCAGCAGCCAAGGGACAGGGGGCTTGACAGATACGCAGTATTTT. This gives the protein CASSQGTGGLTDTQYF.

The chain uses TRBV13 and TRBJ2-7; a possible D gene is TRBD2 (6 bases). The V end lost 5 bases, the J end lost 2 bases, and 16 bases lay between the germline ends. The CDR3 extends over 15 amino acids. CDR1 is PRHDT, CDR2 FYEKMQ, per germline (reference sequence). CDR3: CASSQIGEAAYEQYF. The CDR3 DNA reads as TGTGCCAGCAGCCAGATAGGGGAGGCAGCCTACGAGCAGTACTTC.

The chain is built from TRBV15 and TRBJ1-4; tentatively, D is TRBD1 (6 bases). Germline V gene lookup returns CDR1 LNHNV and CDR2 YYDKDF (reference sequence). This CDR3 region has 15 residues. Trimming shortened V by 3 bases and J by 8 bases, and 16 bases separated the two germline ends. The CDR3 sequence: CATSRDGTQGEKLFF. In DNA, the CDR3 is TGTGCCACCAGCAGGGATGGGACCCAGGGGGAAAAACTGTTTTTT.

This clonotype was seen more than once but under ten times. The CDR3 here is CASSGEQGTSTDTQYF. Here the CDR3 DNA reads TGTGCCAGCAGCGGAGAGCAGGGGACTAGCACAGATACGCAGTATTTT. This chain connects TRBV9 to TRBJ2-3; D is possibly TRBD1 or TRBD2 (6 bases each). Trimming removed 3 bases at V and 0 bases at J, with 14 bases between. Germline CDR1 is SGDLS and CDR2 is YYNGEE. The CDR3 length is 16 residues.

The rearrangement links TRBV3-1 to TRBJ2-7; D gene ambiguous. The CDR3 runs to 13 residues. Trimming cost V 1 base and J 4 bases, with 8 bases left between them. Germline V gene lookup returns CDR1 LGHDT and CDR2 YNNKEL (reference sequence). CDR3 nucleotides: TGTGCCAGCAGCCAAGTCCTGGGATACGAGCAGTACTTC. This codes for CASSQVLGYEQYF.

The chain combines TRBV5-1 with TRBJ2-5; no firm D call. This CDR3 region has 14 residues. The germline V gene has CDR1 SGHRS and CDR2 YFSETQ. V was cut by 0 bases and J by 1 base, with 7 bases left in between. CDR3 DNA: TGCGCCAGCAGCTTGGCGGCAGCCCAAGAGACCCAGTACTTC. Encoded protein: CASSLAAAQETQYF.

The rearrangement links TRBV10-3 to TRBJ2-7; tentatively, D is TRBD1 (5 bases). Trimming took 7 bases from V and 3 from J, leaving 13 bases between them. CDR1 is ENHRY and CDR2 is SYGVKD in the germline V gene. There are 13 residues in the CDR3. The CDR3 protein is CAITKTENYEQYF. The CDR3 DNA sequence: TGTGCCATCACCAAGACAGAAAACTACGAGCAGTACTTC.

This clonotype turned up a few times. V is TRBV12-3 or TRBV12-4 and J is TRBJ1-1; D not certain. V lost 5 bases to trimming and J lost 1 base, with 11 bases between them. The CDR3 runs to 14 residues. The CDR3 loop reads CASSVGSENTEAFF. DNA for the CDR3: TGTGCCAGCAGTGTGGGCAGTGAGAACACTGAAGCTTTCTTT.

The J gene is TRBJ1-2, the V gene TRBV20-1; no clear D gene. The CDR3 is 16 amino acids. CDR1 is DFQATT and CDR2 is SNEGSKA in the germline V gene (reference sequence). V lost 3 bases, J lost 0 bases, and 17 bases lay in between. CDR3: CSARRDRRKANYGYTF. CDR3 in DNA: TGCAGTGCTAGGAGAGATCGGCGGAAAGCTAACTATGGCTACACCTTC.

V gene TRBV7-2 combines with J gene TRBJ1-2; 9 bases agree with TRBD1. The CDR3 length is 13 residues. Germline V gene sequence: CDR1 SGHTA, CDR2 FQGNSA. V shed 5 bases, J shed 7 bases, and the junction held 5 bases outside the gene matches. The CDR3 sequence is CASSTGGGGGYTF. In DNA form, the CDR3 reads TGTGCCAGCAGCACAGGGGGCGGTGGTGGCTACACCTTC.